The sequence of this T cell receptor beta chain was determined in a study of blood T cells in healthy people across ages. As concerns this clonotype: Its antigen is not identified.

At least 5 micrograms of total RNA were extracted per sample. Germline trimming cut 5 bases from V and 4 bases from J; bases unmatched to any gene: 9. The CDR3 sequence is 15 residues long. Germline V gene lookup returns CDR1 SGHTA and CDR2 FQGNSA. PCR was performed a second time for about 7 to 12 cycles using a sample-barcoded 5' primer and a J-beta primer mix. Each cDNA molecule received a tag from a template-switch adaptor that had 12 random nucleotides. TCRdb passed the 5' RACE reads through MiXCR, listing each CDR3 protein once. The profile shows approximately 830,000 distinct CDR3 sequences, around 68% of them singletons. Points from the study as a whole: Roughly linear age-related decline in beta diversity appeared, significant by age roughly 40. Relative to aged donors, long-lived donors carried more naive CD4+ cells and displayed higher diversity.

This sequence originates from a man in his thirties or forties in good health. The sequencing sample was made of blood. The chain combines TRBV7-2 with TRBJ2-5, with 8 bases that match TRBD2. Written as DNA, the CDR3 is TGTGCCAGCAGCCTACCGGCCAGCGGGGGAGAGACCCAGTACTTC. Translation: CASSLPASGGETQYF.